This TCR beta chain appears in the sequencing data of a study of cytomegalovirus exposure and HLA in healthy donors. Study observations and caveats: When the data were analyzed later, several of the most significant clusters appeared to be linked to common viral pathogens. Most TCR sequences were rare, but some public TCRs occurred in many donors. A few chains tied to CMV proved CMV antigen-specific in vitro.

With regard to this clone: Its antigen is unknown.

This CDR3 has 18 residues. Germline V gives CDR1 LGHNA, CDR2 YSLEER. V gave up 4 bases and J gave up 4 bases; unmatched junction bases: 12. It was with 60 Vbeta and 13 Jbeta primers that the PCR ran. Produced via immunoSEQ multiplex PCR; TCRdb's table is partial and in-frame only. The repertoire has about 190,000 clones, 80% to 85% of them found once; the top ten carry 2% to 2.5%. Sequenced input: PBMCs. The receptor was derived from a woman under 40 in good health and CMV-seronegative. The chain combines TRBV4-3 with TRBJ2-2; 10 bases agree with TRBD1. The CDR3 sequence is CASSRQLVGTGATGELFF. DNA for the CDR3: TGCGCCAGCAGCCGACAACTGGTGGGGACAGGGGCCACCGGGGAGCTGTTTTTT.